This TCR beta chain was documented in a study of T cell responses to AZD1222 COVID-19 vaccine (dated by TCRdb to the early 2020s). With respect to the entire study: AZD1222 recipients given second doses at about 4 weeks or at about 12 weeks were pooled, since spike-specific TCR depth and breadth were not found to differ between the two schedules. A total of around 240 trial participants underwent TCR sequencing, of whom nearly 210 received two doses of AZD1222 and around 26 received two doses of the MenACWY control vaccine. Trial participants were enrolled by age into 18-55, 56-69 and 70-plus year subgroups, with 148, 28 and 57 TCR-sequenced participants respectively. The investigation overall reported the following: CD4 TCRs associated with the vaccine covered the entire spike protein, and the dominant responses were in regions 160-218 and 743-854. Most participants were white British and females outnumbered males, and the authors suggested that clonal diversity may have been underestimated. Epitopes outside the regions mutated in the B.1.351 and B.1.1.7 variants were reportedly recognized by nearly half of the unique spike-specific TCRs. Because no day 14 peak-response samples were available, repertoires were characterized only after the peak T cell response. In the small 56-69-year group, the increase in depth fell short of significance, most likely because of low power. Only a handful of AZD1222 recipients were SARS-CoV-2 seropositive at baseline, limiting conclusions about previously exposed vaccinees. A significant rise in spike-specific TCR breadth and depth was observed after two AZD1222 doses relative to day 0 and relative to MenACWY recipients.

The CDR3 regions of human TCRbeta chains were analyzed by immunosequencing. In the source study's methods: Repertoire TCRs were checked for matches against a reference library of SARS-CoV-2-specific TCRs that had been generated using the MIRA antigen-specificity platform. Breadth was defined as the fraction of unique TCRs that were SARS-CoV-2-associated. Depth was defined as the fraction of total T cells that were SARS-CoV-2-associated. Using the MIRA data, each spike-specific TCR was assigned both to the spike region to which the TCR was reactive and to a CD4 or CD8 class. Log10-transformed breadth and depth values were compared by one-way ANOVA with Sidak's multiple comparisons tests. TCRdb carries this immuneACCESS record with in-frame sequences only. Its versions omit some clonotypes, under half of them owing to an unresolved V gene in the studies checked, with the rest unexplained. V and J calls and clone size come straight from that table; D and trimming were deduced from the DNA. This sample comprises nearly 110,000 clones, almost 90% of them detected only once. The ten biggest clones cover about 4.8% of the sample.

V and J are truncated by 7 bases and 2 bases respectively, leaving an intervening sequence of 17 bases. For CDR1 and CDR2, the germline V gene lists MDHEN and SYDVKM. The CDR3 numbers 15 residues from cysteine through phenylalanine. CDR3 DNA is the only sequence kept; it has 45 bases, read in frame from the first base. Remarks on this clone: What this receptor recognizes is not known. Per-nucleotide qualities are absent, and no much larger clonotype sits a single base away.

Interpreted using the paper, the time point label stands for: baseline before first vaccination. Vaccinee samples came from UK trials COV001 and COV002, including a single-blind randomized controlled phase 2/3 trial of AZD1222 (ChAdOx1 nCoV-19) in healthy adults. For TCRbeta chain sequencing, PBMC samples were collected from trial participants at day 0 and at day 28 after the second dose. Recombination joined TRBV28 with TRBJ1-2, with the D gene not clear enough to name. The sequences come from peripheral blood, collected on day 0 of AZD1222 vaccination. The sequence came from an adult in good health. The CDR3 region: CASTQLPLKNYGYTF. Read as DNA, the sequence is TGTGCCAGCACCCAGCTCCCATTGAAGAACTATGGCTACACCTTC.